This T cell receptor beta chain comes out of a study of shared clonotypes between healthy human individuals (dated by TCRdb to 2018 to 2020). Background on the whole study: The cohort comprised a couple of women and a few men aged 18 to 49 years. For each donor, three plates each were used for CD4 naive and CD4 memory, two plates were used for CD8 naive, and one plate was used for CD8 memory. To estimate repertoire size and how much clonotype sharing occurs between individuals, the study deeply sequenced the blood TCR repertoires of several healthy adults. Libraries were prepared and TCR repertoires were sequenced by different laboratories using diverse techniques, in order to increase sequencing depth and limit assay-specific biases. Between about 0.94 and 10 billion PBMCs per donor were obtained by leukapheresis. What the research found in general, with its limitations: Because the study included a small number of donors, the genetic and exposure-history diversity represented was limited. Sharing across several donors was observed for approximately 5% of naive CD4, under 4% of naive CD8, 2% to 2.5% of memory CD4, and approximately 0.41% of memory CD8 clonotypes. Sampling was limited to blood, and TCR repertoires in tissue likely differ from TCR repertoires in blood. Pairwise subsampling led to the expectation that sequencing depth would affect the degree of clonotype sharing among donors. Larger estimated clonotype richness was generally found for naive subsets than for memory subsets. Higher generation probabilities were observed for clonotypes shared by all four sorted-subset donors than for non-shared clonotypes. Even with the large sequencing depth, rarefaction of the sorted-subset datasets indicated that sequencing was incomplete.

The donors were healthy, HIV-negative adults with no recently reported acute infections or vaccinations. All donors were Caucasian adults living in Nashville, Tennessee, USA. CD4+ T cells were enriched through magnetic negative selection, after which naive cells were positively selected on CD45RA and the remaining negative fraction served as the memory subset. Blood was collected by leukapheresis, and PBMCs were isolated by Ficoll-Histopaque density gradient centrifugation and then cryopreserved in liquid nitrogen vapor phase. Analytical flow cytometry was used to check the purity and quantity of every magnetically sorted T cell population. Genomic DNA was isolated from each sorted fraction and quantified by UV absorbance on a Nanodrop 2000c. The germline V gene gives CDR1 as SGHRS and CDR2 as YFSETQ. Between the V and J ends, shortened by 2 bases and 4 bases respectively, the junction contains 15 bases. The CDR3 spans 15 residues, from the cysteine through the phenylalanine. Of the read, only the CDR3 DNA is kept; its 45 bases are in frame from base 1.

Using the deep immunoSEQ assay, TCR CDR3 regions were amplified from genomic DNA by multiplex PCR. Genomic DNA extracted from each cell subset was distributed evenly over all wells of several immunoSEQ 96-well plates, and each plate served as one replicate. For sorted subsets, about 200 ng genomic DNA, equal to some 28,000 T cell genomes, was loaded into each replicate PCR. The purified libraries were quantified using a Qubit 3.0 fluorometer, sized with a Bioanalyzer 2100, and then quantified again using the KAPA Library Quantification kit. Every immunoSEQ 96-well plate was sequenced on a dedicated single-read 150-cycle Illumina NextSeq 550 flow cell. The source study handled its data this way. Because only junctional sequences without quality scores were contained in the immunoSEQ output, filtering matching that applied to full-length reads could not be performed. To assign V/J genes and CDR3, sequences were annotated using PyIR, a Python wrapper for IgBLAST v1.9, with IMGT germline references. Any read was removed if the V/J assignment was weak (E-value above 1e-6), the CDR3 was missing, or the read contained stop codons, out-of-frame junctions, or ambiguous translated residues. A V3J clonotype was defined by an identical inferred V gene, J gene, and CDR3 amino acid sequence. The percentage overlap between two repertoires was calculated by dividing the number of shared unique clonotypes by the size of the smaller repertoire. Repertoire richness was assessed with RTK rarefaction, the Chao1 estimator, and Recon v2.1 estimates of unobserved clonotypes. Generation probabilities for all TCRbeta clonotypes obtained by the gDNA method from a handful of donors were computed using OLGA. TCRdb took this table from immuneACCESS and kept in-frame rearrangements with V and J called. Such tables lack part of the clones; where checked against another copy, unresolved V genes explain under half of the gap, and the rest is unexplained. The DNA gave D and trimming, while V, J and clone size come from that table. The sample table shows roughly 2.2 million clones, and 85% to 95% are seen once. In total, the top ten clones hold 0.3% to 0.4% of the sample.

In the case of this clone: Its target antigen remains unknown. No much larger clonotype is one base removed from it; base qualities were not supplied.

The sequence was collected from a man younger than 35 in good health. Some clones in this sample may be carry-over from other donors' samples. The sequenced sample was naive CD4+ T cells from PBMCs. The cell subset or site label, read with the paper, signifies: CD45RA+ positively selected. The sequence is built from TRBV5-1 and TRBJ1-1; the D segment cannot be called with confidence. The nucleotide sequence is TGCGCCAGCAGCTTCGGGTTTAGGGCGAGCACTGAAGCTTTCTTT. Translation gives CASSFGFRASTEAFF.